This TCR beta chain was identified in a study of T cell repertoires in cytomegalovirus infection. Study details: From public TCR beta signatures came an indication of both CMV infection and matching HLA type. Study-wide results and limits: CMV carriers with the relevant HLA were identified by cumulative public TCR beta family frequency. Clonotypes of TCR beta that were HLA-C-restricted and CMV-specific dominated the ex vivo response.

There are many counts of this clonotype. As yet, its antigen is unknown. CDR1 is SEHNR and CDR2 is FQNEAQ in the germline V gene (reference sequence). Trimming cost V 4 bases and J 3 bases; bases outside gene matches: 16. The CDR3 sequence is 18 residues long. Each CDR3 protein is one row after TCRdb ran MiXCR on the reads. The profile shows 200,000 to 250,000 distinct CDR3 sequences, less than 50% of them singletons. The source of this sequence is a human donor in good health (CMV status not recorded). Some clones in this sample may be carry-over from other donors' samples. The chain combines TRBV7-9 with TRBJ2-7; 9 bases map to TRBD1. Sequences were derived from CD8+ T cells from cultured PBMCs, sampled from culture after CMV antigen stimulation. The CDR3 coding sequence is TGTGCCAGCAGCTCGACCAACTCCGGGACAGGGTTTGGCTACGAGCAGTACTTC. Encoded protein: CASSSTNSGTGFGYEQYF.